The 29 T cell receptor beta chains reported below all come from one sample, sequenced in a study of blood T cell repertoires in COVID-19. Produced via immunoSEQ multiplex PCR; TCRdb's table is partial and in-frame only. The table records around 120,000 clones, about 86% of them present only once. The sequencing input was peripheral blood. These receptors originate from a woman in her forties or fifties with active or convalescent COVID-19.

To note about this clone: The junction shows a germline mismatch at one end, possibly a read error. The rearrangement links TRBV10-3 to TRBJ1-4, with 9 bases matching TRBD1. From germline, CDR1 is ENHRY and CDR2 SYGVKD. The CDR3 is 9 amino acids. The CDR3 DNA follows: TGTGCCAGACCGGGACAGGGAATTTTT. Its protein product is CARPGQGIF.

This chain uses TRBV18 with TRBJ2-1, with 9 bases aligning to TRBD2. With V trimmed by 0 bases and J by 9 bases, 9 bases remained unmatched. Germline loops: CDR1 KGHSH, CDR2 LQKENI. The CDR3 length is 16 residues. The CDR3 is CASSPPVAGGAGEQFF. CDR3 nucleotide sequence: TGTGCCAGCTCACCACCGGTGGCGGGAGGGGCAGGTGAGCAGTTCTTC. The whole variable domain, remainder taken from reference TRBV18 and TRBJ2-1, is NAGVMQNPRHLVRRRGQEARLRCSPMKGHSHVYWYRQLPEEGLKFMVYLQKENIIDESGMPKERFSAEFPKEGPSILRIQQVVRGDSAAYFCASSPPVAGGAGEQFFGPGTRLTVL.

The chain is built from TRBV7-9 and TRBJ1-3; tentative D call: TRBD1 (5 bases). The V gene's germline CDR1 is SEHNR and CDR2 FQNEAQ (reference sequence). V dropped 5 bases and J dropped 2 bases, with 19 bases sitting between them. The CDR3 has 17 residues. The CDR3 nucleotides are TGTGCCAGCAGCCCGAAGGTGGGGGGAGGAGCTGGAAACACCATATATTTT. Protein sequence: CASSPKVGGGAGNTIYF.

The chain carries TRBV28 and TRBJ1-6; D gene unclear. V was shortened by 1 base and J by 7 bases, with 11 bases between the two germline ends. Looked up from germline, CDR1 is MDHEN and CDR2 is SYDVKM. The CDR3 has 15 residues. For the CDR3, the DNA is TGTGCCAGCAGTTTATTGTCAGATACAAATTCACCCCTCCACTTT. It specifies CASSLLSDTNSPLHF.

This rearrangement joins TRBV9 to TRBJ2-3; 9 bases are shared with TRBD1. Germline CDR1 and CDR2: SGDLS and YYNGEE. After removal of 3 bases from V and 4 bases from J, the junction contained 6 bases not matched to a gene. This CDR3 contains 15 residues. CDR3 in DNA: TGTGCCAGCAGCGCCTCGGGACAGGGCCCAGATACGCAGTATTTT. This translates into CASSASGQGPDTQYF.

Only one count was recorded for this clone. The rearrangement uses TRBV5-6 and TRBJ1-1; 9 bases are a match to TRBD1. Germline trimming cut 4 bases from V and 3 bases from J; bases unmatched to any gene: 16. Germline CDR1 SGHDT, CDR2 YYEEEE. The CDR3 length is 18 residues. Written as DNA, the CDR3 is TGTGCCAGCAGCACACGCTTACAGGGGGCCGGGACACACACTGAAGCTTTCTTT. This codes for CASSTRLQGAGTHTEAFF.

The chain carries TRBV24-1 and TRBJ2-7; no clear D. CDR1 is KGHDR, CDR2 SFDVKD, per germline. V lost 4 bases and J 7 bases, leaving 10 bases between the germline ends. The CDR3 has 12 residues. CDR3 bases: TGTGCCACCAGTGACCTCTACTCGGAGCAGTACTTC. This codes for CATSDLYSEQYF.

The J gene is TRBJ2-3, the V gene TRBV5-4, with D hard to call. V lost 8 bases and J lost 1, with 11 bases in between. The germline CDR1 and CDR2 sequences are SGHNT and YYREEE (reference sequence). The CDR3 length is 13 residues. In DNA, the CDR3 is TGTGCCAGTGTCATTCGGGGCACAGATACGCAGTATTTT. Its translation is CASVIRGTDTQYF. The whole variable domain, remainder taken from reference TRBV5-4 and TRBJ2-3, is ETGVTQSPTHLIKTRGQQVTLRCSSQSGHNTVSWYQQALGQGPQFIFQYYREEENGRGNFPPRFSGLQFPNYSSELNVNALELDDSALYLCASVIRGTDTQYFGPGTRLTVL.

The chain couples TRBV5-5 to TRBJ2-5; D not resolved. Trimming shortened V by 0 bases and J by 5 bases, and 5 bases separated the two germline ends. The germline gives CDR1 SGHKS, CDR2 YYEKEE (reference sequence). The CDR3 is 12 residues long. The CDR3, as DNA: TGTGCCAGCAGCTTGGCGAGGGAGACCCAGTACTTC. It yields the protein CASSLARETQYF.

As DNA, the CDR3 is TGTGCCAGCTGGCGTGGGACAGGGTATCGTCAGCCCCAGCATTTT. Translating it yields CASWRGTGYRQPQHF. The chain links TRBV28 to TRBJ1-5, with 9 bases lining up with TRBD1. Germline V lookup: CDR1 MDHEN, CDR2 SYDVKM. The CDR3 extends over 15 amino acids. With V trimmed by 8 bases and J by 6 bases, 11 bases remained unmatched.

The chain joins TRBV9 to TRBJ1-4; D possibly corresponds to TRBD1 (5 bases). Trimming pared 3 bases from V and 8 bases from J, leaving 17 bases between. The germline gives CDR1 SGDLS, CDR2 YYNGEE. The CDR3 is 15 residues long. CDR3 residues: CASSEGTGTSEKLFF. CDR3 nucleotides: TGTGCCAGCAGCGAGGGGACGGGGACTAGCGAAAAACTGTTTTTT.

The rearrangement links TRBV28 to TRBJ1-4; D may be TRBD1 (6 bases). CDR1 and CDR2 (germline): MDHEN, SYDVKM. This CDR3 spans 16 amino acids. The V end lost 7 bases, the J end lost 6 bases, and 21 bases lay between the germline ends. The DNA of the CDR3 is TGTGCCAGCATTCCTGGTGGGGGCGCCTCGTATGAAAAACTGTTTTTT. Translated, it gives CASIPGGGASYEKLFF.

This clone was picked up many times. The rearrangement uses TRBV4-1 and TRBJ1-2; D not certain. V lost 3 bases and J lost 0, with 17 bases in between. CDR1 MGHRA and CDR2 YSYEKL come from the germline V gene. This CDR3 has 17 residues. CDR3 DNA: TGCGCCAGCAGCCACTCCTCGGGGAGGATGCCTAACTATGGCTACACCTTC. Its protein product is CASSHSSGRMPNYGYTF.

V gene TRBV5-4 combines with J gene TRBJ1-2; 10 bases are shared with TRBD1. J lost 5 bases, V lost 1 base, and 2 bases had no gene match. This CDR3 spans 14 amino acids. The germline V gene encodes CDR1 SGHNT and CDR2 YYREEE (reference sequence). The CDR3 reads CASSLRGQGYGYTF. CDR3 in DNA: TGTGCCAGCAGCTTGCGGGGACAGGGGTATGGCTACACCTTC.

The CDR3 loop reads CSVSGGSRNIQYF. CDR3 in DNA: TGCAGCGTTTCAGGGGGCTCTAGAAACATTCAGTACTTC. The chain carries TRBV29-1 and TRBJ2-4, with 8 bases fitting TRBD1. J gave up 6 bases and V 5 bases, and 6 bases lay outside the gene matches. This CDR3 comprises 13 residues. Germline V gene sequence: CDR1 SQVTM, CDR2 ANQGSEA.

The chain links TRBV7-8 to TRBJ2-7; 9 bases line up with TRBD1. Germline V CDR1 and CDR2: SGHVS, FQNEAQ. Unmatched junction bases numbered 7, after V lost 5 bases and J lost 5 bases. The CDR3 runs to 14 residues. CDR3 protein: CASSAYRGLDEQYF. The CDR3, as DNA: TGTGCCAGCAGCGCTTACAGGGGGCTCGACGAGCAGTACTTC.

The rearrangement joins TRBV15 to TRBJ2-7; TRBD2 might be the D (6 bases). V dropped 0 bases and J dropped 8 bases, with 20 bases sitting between them. In germline, CDR1 is LNHNV, CDR2 YYDKDF (reference sequence). The CDR3 totals 16 residues. The CDR3 here is CATSRDKSTPGGQQYF. The CDR3 region has the DNA TGTGCCACCAGCAGAGACAAGTCTACCCCTGGAGGGCAGCAGTACTTC.

The chain has TRBV30 and TRBJ2-1, with TRBD1 matching 9 bases. This CDR3 is built from 15 residues. Germline V CDR1 and CDR2: GTSNPN, SVGIG (reference sequence). The ends lost 4 bases at V and 4 bases at J; junction bases unmatched: 8. CDR3 DNA: TGTGCCTGGAACCCCGGACAGGGGACTTACAATGAGCAGTTCTTC. This translates into CAWNPGQGTYNEQFF.

The J gene is TRBJ2-1, the V gene TRBV9, with 8 bases identical to TRBD2. Germline values: CDR1 SGDLS, CDR2 YYNGEE. The CDR3 totals 14 residues. The V and J ends lost 3 bases and 8 bases, in that order; junction bases with no gene match: 7. The CDR3 bases are TGTGCCAGCAGCGGCATAGCGGGACAAGATGAGCAGTTCTTC. Encoded protein: CASSGIAGQDEQFF.

The chain employs TRBV5-5 and TRBJ1-5; D is ambiguous. The CDR3 is 15 amino acids. The germline gives CDR1 SGHKS, CDR2 YYEKEE (reference sequence). V lost 3 bases, J lost 7 bases, and 17 bases lay in between. CDR3 protein: CASSYSGILGQPQHF. CDR3 nucleotides: TGTGCCAGCAGCTACTCCGGGATCTTAGGCCAGCCCCAGCATTTT.

The chain combines TRBV5-1 with TRBJ1-1, with 7 bases that match TRBD1. The germline gives CDR1 SGHRS, CDR2 YFSETQ. With 4 bases clipped from V and 1 base from J, the junction kept 4 bases outside the gene matches. The CDR3 length is 14 residues. The CDR3 spells CASSIGTANTEAFF. Written as DNA, the CDR3 is TGCGCCAGCAGCATTGGGACAGCGAACACTGAAGCTTTCTTT.

This chain uses TRBV14 with TRBJ1-6, with no clear D. CDR1 is SGHDN, CDR2 FVKESK, per germline. The CDR3 contains 13 residues. The V and J ends lost 2 bases and 9 bases respectively, with 8 bases between them. The CDR3 bases are TGTGCCAGCAGCCAAAAGGGAGGTTCACCCCTCCACTTT. Translating it yields CASSQKGGSPLHF.

The CDR3 loop reads CASRTGHYGYTF. The DNA for the CDR3 is TGTGCCAGCCGGACAGGGCACTATGGCTACACCTTC. V usage is TRBV3-1 (or the pseudogene TRBV3-2) and J usage is TRBJ1-2; TRBD1 aligns across 8 bases. V gave up 8 bases and J gave up 3 bases; unmatched junction bases: 2. The CDR3 has 12 amino acids. Germline values: CDR1 LGHDT, CDR2 YNNKEL (reference sequence).

The chain links TRBV25-1 to TRBJ2-3; maybe TRBD2 (5 bases). Trimming pared 3 bases from V and 3 bases from J, leaving 10 bases between. The length of the CDR3 is 14 residues. Germline CDR1 is MGHDK and CDR2 is SYGVNS. The CDR3 DNA follows: TGTGCCAGCAGTGATTACGGGGTAACAGATACGCAGTATTTT. It translates to CASSDYGVTDTQYF.

This rearrangement joins TRBV2 to TRBJ1-4, with D unresolved. The germline V gene has CDR1 SNHLY and CDR2 FYNNEI. V dropped 6 bases and J dropped 8 bases, with 7 bases sitting between them. The CDR3 spans 11 residues. CDR3 sequence (DNA): TGTGCCAGCAGCCCAGGAGAAAAACTGTTTTTT. It specifies CASSPGEKLFF.

V and J are TRBV5-8 and TRBJ1-6, with D tentatively TRBD1 (6 bases). The germline V gene encodes CDR1 SGHTS and CDR2 YDEGEE. The V end was cut by 0 bases, the J end by 7 bases, with 11 bases between. The CDR3 contains 15 residues. In DNA, the CDR3 is TGTGCCAGCAGCTTGGGGACAGTGCAAAATTCACCCCTCCACTTT. Amino acids: CASSLGTVQNSPLHF.

The J gene is TRBJ1-2, the V gene TRBV5-1; D gene uncertain. V was clipped by 6 bases and J by 4 bases, with 19 bases between them. The CDR3 is made up of 15 amino acids. The germline V gene encodes CDR1 SGHRS and CDR2 YFSETQ. This CDR3 reads CASNQAIGSPYGYTF. The CDR3 DNA reads as TGCGCCAGCAACCAAGCCATCGGGTCCCCCTATGGCTACACCTTC.

The CDR3 protein is CASSHDEGEQFF. CDR3 bases: TGCGCCAGCAGCCATGACGAGGGTGAGCAGTTCTTC. This sequence joins TRBV4-3 and TRBJ2-1, with a possible D match to TRBD2 (5 bases). Trimming removed 3 bases at V and 9 bases at J, with 9 bases between. CDR1 is LGHNA and CDR2 is YSLEER in the germline V gene. The CDR3 totals 12 residues.

CDR3 region: CASSSSGRTYGYTF. Written as DNA, the CDR3 is TGTGCCAGCAGCTCCTCGGGGAGAACCTATGGCTACACCTTC. This chain uses TRBV28 with TRBJ1-2; D unresolved. V shed 6 bases and J shed 4 bases, with 15 bases lying between them. The germline gives CDR1 MDHEN, CDR2 SYDVKM. The CDR3 is 14 residues long.